This T cell receptor beta chain was documented in a study of T-cell reconstitution after alpha-beta-depleted transplantation in children. Whole-study results and caveats: Reports say that about two months after transplant, the alpha-beta T cells came out of several hundred graft clones that had expanded.

This clonotype was found many times. Its antigen is still unknown. Trimming took 5 bases from V and 1 from J; bases not matched to a gene: 9. The CDR3 contains 17 residues. CDR1 and CDR2 (germline): MGHDK, SYGVNS. Unique molecular identifiers were used to barcode this TCRbeta library. TCRdb processed the PCR reads anew with MiXCR; each CDR3 protein has one entry. The profile covers approximately 490,000 distinct CDR3 sequences, with about 11% appearing a single time and about 2.1% taken by the ten largest. This receptor was taken from a child aged 2 to 10 with inherited bone marrow failure, due to receive a stem cell transplant. The rearrangement links TRBV25-1 to TRBJ2-2; 8 nucleotides line up with TRBD1. The sample consisted of PBMCs, taken before TCRalphabeta/CD19-depleted stem cell transplant. The CDR3 region has the DNA TGTGCCAGCAGTTTTCGATCCGGGACAGGGAACACCGGGGAGCTGTTTTTT. It specifies CASSFRSGTGNTGELFF.